This T cell receptor (beta chain) came from a study of shared clonotypes between healthy human individuals. Study information: Per-donor plates numbered three CD4 naive, three CD4 memory, two CD8 naive and one CD8 memory.

This CDR3 contains 16 residues. V shed 1 base and J 7 bases; nucleotides not matched to a gene: 4. Germline V lookup: CDR1 SGHTA, CDR2 FQGNSA. As concerns this clone: The same CDR3 arises from other DNA sequences in this sample as well.

An assay was performed, and its level was deep. Measured with immunoSEQ multiplex PCR; TCRdb has only the in-frame clones, and not every one. The sample includes over a million clones, around 98% seen only once; the top ten take roughly 0.45%. The chain is built from TRBV7-2 and TRBJ2-1; TRBD2 matches at 13 bases. Sequencing was performed on naive CD4+ T cells sorted from blood. Regarding subset: CD45RA+ positively selected. The sequence derives from a man aged 30 to 45 in good health. In nucleotides, the CDR3 is TGTGCCAGCAGCTTAGTAGGGACTAGCGGGACGAATGAGCAGTTCTTC. It translates to CASSLVGTSGTNEQFF.